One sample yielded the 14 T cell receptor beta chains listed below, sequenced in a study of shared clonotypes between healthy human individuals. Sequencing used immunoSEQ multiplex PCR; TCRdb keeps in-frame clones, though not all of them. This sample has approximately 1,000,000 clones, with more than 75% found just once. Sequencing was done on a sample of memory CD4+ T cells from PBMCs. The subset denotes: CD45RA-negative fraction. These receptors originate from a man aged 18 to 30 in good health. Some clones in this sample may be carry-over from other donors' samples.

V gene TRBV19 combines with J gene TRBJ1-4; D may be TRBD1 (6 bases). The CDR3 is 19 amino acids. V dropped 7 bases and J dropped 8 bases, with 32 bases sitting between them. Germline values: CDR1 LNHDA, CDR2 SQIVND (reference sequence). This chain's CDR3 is CASIFYSIYRPGAKEKLFF. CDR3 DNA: TGTGCCAGTATATTTTATTCTATTTATCGGCCAGGGGCAAAGGAAAAACTGTTTTTT.

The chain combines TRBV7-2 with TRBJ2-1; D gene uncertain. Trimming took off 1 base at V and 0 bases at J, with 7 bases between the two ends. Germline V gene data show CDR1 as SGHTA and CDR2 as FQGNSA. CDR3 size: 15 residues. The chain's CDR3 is CASSLDGPSYNEQFF. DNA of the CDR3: TGTGCCAGCAGCTTAGACGGGCCCTCCTACAATGAGCAGTTCTTC.

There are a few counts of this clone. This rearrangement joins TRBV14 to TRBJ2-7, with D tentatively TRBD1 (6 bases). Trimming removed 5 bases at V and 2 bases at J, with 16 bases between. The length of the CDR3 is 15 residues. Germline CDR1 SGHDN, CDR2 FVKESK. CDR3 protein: CASSSIRDNPYEQYF. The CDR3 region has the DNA TGTGCCAGCAGCTCCATCCGGGACAACCCCTACGAGCAGTACTTC.

CDR3 residues: CASSLASAVGELFF. In DNA form, the CDR3 reads TGTGCCAGCAGTTTGGCTAGCGCGGTCGGGGAGCTGTTTTTT. This chain joins TRBV27 and TRBJ2-2; tentative D call: TRBD2 (6 bases). V was cut by 3 bases and J by 7 bases, with 12 bases left in between. From germline, CDR1 is MNHEY and CDR2 SMNVEV (reference sequence). The CDR3 totals 14 residues.

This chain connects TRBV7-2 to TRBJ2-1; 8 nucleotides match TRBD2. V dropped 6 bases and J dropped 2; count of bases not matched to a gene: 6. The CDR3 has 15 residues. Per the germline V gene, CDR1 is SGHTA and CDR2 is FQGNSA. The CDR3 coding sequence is TGTGCCAGCAGGAGCGGGAGCGTCCCCTACAATGAGCAGTTCTTC. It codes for CASRSGSVPYNEQFF.

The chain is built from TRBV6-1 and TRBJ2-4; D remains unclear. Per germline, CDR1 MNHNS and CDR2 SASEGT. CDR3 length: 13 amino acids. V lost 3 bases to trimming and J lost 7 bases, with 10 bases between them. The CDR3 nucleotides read TGTGCCAGCAGTGAGTCTCCAATTAACATTCAGTACTTC. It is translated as CASSESPINIQYF.

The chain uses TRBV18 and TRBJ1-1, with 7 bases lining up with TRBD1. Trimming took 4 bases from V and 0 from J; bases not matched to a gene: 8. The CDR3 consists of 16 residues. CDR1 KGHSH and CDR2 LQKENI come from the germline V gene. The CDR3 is CASSRRQGWMNTEAFF. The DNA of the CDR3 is TGTGCCAGCTCACGTAGACAGGGCTGGATGAACACTGAAGCTTTCTTT. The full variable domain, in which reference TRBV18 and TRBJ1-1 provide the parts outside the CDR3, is NAGVMQNPRHLVRRRGQEARLRCSPMKGHSHVYWYRQLPEEGLKFMVYLQKENIIDESGMPKERFSAEFPKEGPSILRIQQVVRGDSAAYFCASSRRQGWMNTEAFFGQGTRLTVV.

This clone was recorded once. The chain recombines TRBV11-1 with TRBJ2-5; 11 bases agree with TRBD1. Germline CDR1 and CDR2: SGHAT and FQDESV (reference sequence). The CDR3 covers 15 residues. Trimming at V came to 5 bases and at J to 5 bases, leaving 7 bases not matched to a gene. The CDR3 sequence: CASSLRTGGEETQYF. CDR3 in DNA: TGTGCCAGCAGCCTCCGGACAGGGGGCGAGGAGACCCAGTACTTC.

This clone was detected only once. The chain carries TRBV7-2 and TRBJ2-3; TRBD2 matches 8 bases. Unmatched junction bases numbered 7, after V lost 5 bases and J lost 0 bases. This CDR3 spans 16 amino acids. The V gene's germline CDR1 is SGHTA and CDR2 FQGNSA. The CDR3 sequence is CASSIHSGISTDTQYF. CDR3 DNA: TGTGCCAGCAGCATACATAGCGGGATTAGCACAGATACGCAGTATTTT.

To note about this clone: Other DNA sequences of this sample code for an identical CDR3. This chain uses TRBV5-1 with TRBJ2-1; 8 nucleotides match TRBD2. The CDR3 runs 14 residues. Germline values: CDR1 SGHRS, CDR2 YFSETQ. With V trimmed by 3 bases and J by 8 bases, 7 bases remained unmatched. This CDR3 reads CASSSTGTRDEQFF. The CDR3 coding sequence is TGCGCCAGCAGCTCCACCGGGACTAGGGATGAGCAGTTCTTC.

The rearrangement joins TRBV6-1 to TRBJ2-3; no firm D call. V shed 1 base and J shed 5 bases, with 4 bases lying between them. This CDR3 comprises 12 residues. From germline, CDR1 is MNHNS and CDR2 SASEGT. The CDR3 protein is CASSEDLDTQYF. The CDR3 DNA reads TGTGCCAGCAGTGAAGATCTAGATACGCAGTATTTT.

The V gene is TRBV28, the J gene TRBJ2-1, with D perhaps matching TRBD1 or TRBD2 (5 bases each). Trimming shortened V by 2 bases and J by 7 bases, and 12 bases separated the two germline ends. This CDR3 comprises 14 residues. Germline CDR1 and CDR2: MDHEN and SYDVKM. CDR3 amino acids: CASSLGGVGNEQFF. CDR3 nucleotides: TGTGCCAGCAGTTTAGGGGGTGTTGGAAATGAGCAGTTCTTC.

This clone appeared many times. The CDR3, as DNA: TGTGCCAGCAGCTTATTTGTGGACTCCGAGCAGTACTTC. This gives the protein CASSLFVDSEQYF. The chain has TRBV11-1 and TRBJ2-7; weak D call: TRBD2 (5 bases). This CDR3 is 13 amino acids long. CDR1 is SGHAT and CDR2 is FQDESV in the germline V gene (reference sequence). Trimming removed 2 bases at V and 6 bases at J, with 11 bases between.

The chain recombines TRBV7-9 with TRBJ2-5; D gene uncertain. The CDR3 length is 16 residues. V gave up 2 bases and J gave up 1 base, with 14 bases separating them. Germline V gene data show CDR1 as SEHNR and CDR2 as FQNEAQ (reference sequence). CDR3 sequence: CASSLKTPALQETQYF. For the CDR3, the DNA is TGTGCCAGCAGCTTAAAGACGCCTGCCCTCCAAGAGACCCAGTACTTC.